This entry describes one T cell receptor beta chain. Measured with immunoSEQ multiplex PCR; TCRdb has only the in-frame clones, and not every one. The sample lists about 39,000 clones, more than 85% occurring once. Germline V gene data show CDR1 as SGDLS and CDR2 as YYNGEE. V shed 0 bases and J 4 bases; nucleotides not matched to a gene: 12. The CDR3 has 17 amino acids. This entry is derived from a study of T cell changes during pregnancy in multiple sclerosis. The rearrangement links TRBV9 to TRBJ2-5, with 7 bases matching TRBD1. Sequenced material: CD4+ T cells from peripheral blood mononuclear cells, taken after pregnancy. The source of this sequence is a female donor in good health, enrolled as a control in a pregnancy study. The CDR3 loop reads CASSVGRSRGQLETQYF. CDR3 DNA: TGTGCCAGCAGCGTAGGTCGGTCGAGGGGGCAGCTAGAGACCCAGTACTTC.